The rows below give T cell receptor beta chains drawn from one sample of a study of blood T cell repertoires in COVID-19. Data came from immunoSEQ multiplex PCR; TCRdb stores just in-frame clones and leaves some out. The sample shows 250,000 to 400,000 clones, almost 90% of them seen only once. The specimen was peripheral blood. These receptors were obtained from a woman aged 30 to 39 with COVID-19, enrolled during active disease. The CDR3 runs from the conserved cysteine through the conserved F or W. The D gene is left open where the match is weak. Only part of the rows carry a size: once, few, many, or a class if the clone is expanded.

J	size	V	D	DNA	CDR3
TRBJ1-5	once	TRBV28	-	TGTGCCAGCAGTTTCGTCACCCCGGCAGGTGCCAATCAGCCCCAGCATTTT	CASSFVTPAGANQPQHF
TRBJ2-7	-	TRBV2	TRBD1	TGTGCCAGCAGCCGCGGGACAGGGGGCGGGTTAACCTACGAGCAGTACTTC	CASSRGTGGGLTYEQYF
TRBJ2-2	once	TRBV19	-	TGTGCCACTCGAACCGGGACAACGAACACCGGGGAGCTGTTTTTT	CATRTGTTNTGELFF
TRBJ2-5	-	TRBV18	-	TGTGCCAGCTCACGGGGGCCCGGAGAGACCCAGTACTTC	CASSRGPGETQYF
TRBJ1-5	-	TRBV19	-	TGTGCCAGTAACCTATTGGGGGGTTTATCTCAGCCCCAGCATTTT	CASNLLGGLSQPQHF
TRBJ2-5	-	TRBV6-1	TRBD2	TGTGCCAGCAGTGAAGAATCTAGCGGGAGTGAGACCCAGTACTTC	CASSEESSGSETQYF
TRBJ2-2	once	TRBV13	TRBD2	TGCAGCCGAGTGGGACTAGCGGGAGAAAGGTGCGTCACCGGGGAGCTGTTTTTT	CSRVGLAGERCVTGELFF
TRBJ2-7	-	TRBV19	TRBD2	TGTGCCAGTAGTGTCTCCGGGACTAGCGGTAGCGAGCAGTACTTC	CASSVSGTSGSEQYF
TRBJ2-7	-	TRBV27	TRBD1	TGTGCCAGCGGCTGGACAGGGTCCTACGAGCAGTACTTC	CASGWTGSYEQYF
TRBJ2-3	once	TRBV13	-	TGTGCCAGCAGTTCCAAGCGGATTAGCACAGATACGCAGTATTTT	CASSSKRISTDTQYF
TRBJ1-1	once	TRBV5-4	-	TGTGCCAGCAGCGCCCCAGGGCTGGGTGCTTTCTTT	CASSAPGLGAFF
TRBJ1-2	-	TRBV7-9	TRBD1	TGTGCCAGCAGCGATGGACAGGGAGGCCGTGGCTATGGCTACACCTTC	CASSDGQGGRGYGYTF
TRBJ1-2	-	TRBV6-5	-	TGTGCCAGCATTAAGCGGACGGGTTCGAACTATGGCTACACCTTC	CASIKRTGSNYGYTF
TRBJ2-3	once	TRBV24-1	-	TGTGCCACCAGTGAAGCGGGCACAGATACGCAGTATTTT	CATSEAGTDTQYF
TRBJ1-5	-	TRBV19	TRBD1	TGTGCCAGTAACCTAGACAGGGGTGGTCAGCCCCAGCATTTT	CASNLDRGGQPQHF
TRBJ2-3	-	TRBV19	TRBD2	TGTGCCAGTAGTATGACGTGGACTAGCGGGAGCACAGATACGCAGTATTTT	CASSMTWTSGSTDTQYF
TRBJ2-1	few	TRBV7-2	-	TGTGCCAGCAGACTGTCCAGGGAATACAATGAGCAGTTCTTC	CASRLSREYNEQFF
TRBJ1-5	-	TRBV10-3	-	TGTGCCATCAGTGCAGGGGAACAGCAAAATCAGCCCCAGCATTTT	CAISAGEQQNQPQHF
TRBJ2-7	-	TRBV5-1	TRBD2	TGCGCCAGCAGCTTCGGGACTAGCGTGTACGAGCAGTACTTC	CASSFGTSVYEQYF
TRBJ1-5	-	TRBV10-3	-	TGTGCCATCAGTGAACAGGAAAATCAGCCCCAGCATTTT	CAISEQENQPQHF
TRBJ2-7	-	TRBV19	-	TGTGCCAGTAGTTCGGGTACAGGGCTTGACTACGAGCAGTACTTC	CASSSGTGLDYEQYF
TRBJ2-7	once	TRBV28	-	TGTGCCAGCAGTTCCCTAGGGGGGAGGGACCCCCCCTACGAGCAGTACTTC	CASSSLGGRDPPYEQYF
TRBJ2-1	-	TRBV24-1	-	TGTGCCACCAGTGCGGGGTCACACAATGAGCAGTTCTTC	CATSAGSHNEQFF
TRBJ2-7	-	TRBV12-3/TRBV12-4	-	TGTGCCAGCAGCACGGGACTCTACGAGCAGTACTTC	CASSTGLYEQYF
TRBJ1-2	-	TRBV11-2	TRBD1	TGTGCCAGCAGCTTAGGCAACCGGGACAGGGGAGGTGGCTACACCTTC	CASSLGNRDRGGGYTF
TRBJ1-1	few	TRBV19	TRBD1	TGTGCCAGTAGTGGATACAGGGGATCCAACACTGAAGCTTTCTTT	CASSGYRGSNTEAFF
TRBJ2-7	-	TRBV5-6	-	TGTGCCAGCAGCCTTCGGACTCTCGACGAGCAGTACTTC	CASSLRTLDEQYF
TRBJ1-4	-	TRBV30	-	TGTGCCTGGAGTGTCCATAGGGGAAAACTGTTTTTT	CAWSVHRGKLFF
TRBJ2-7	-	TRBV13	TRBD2	TGTGCCAGCAGCTCCCAGGGTGAGGACGGGACTAGCGGGGAGCCTGGCGAGCAGTACTTC	CASSSQGEDGTSGEPGEQYF
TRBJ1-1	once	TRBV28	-	TGTGCCAGCATCTCGGGGTCATGGAGGACTGAAGCTTTCTTT	CASISGSWRTEAFF
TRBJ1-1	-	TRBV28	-	TGTGCCAGCAGTTTTCCCTCCTTGCGGGAAGCTTTCTTT	CASSFPSLREAFF
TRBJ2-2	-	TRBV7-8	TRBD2	TGTGCCAGCAGCTTAGTAGTAGCGGGGGGCACCGGGGAGCTGTTTTTT	CASSLVVAGGTGELFF